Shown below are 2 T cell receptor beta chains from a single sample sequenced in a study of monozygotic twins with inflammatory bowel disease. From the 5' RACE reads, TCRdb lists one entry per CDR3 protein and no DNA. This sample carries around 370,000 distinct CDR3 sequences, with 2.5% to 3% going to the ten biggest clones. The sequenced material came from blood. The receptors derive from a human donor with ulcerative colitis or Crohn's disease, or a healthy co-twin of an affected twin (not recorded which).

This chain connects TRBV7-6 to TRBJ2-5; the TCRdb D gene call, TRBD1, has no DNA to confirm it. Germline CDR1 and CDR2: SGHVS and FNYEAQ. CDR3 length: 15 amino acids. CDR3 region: CASSSRAGTALFQYF.

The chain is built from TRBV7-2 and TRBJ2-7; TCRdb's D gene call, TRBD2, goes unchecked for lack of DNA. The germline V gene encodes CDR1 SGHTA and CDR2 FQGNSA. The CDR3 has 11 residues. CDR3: CASSLSGTPFF.